The subject of this entry is one T cell receptor beta chain. The CDR3 is 15 amino acids. Germline-derived CDR1 and CDR2 are MDHEN and SYDVKM. Trimming cost V 2 bases and J 0 bases; bases outside gene matches: 4. This sample was included in a study of blood T cell repertoires in COVID-19. Study at large: The analysed material was cDNA or gDNA that came from T cells, B-cell-depleted T cells, or PBMCs.

Sequencing was performed with immunoSEQ multiplex PCR; in TCRdb, only in-frame clones are kept and a portion is missing. The table includes under 300,000 clones, about 89% detected once. Sequenced input: PBMCs or T cells enriched from blood (not recorded which). V gene TRBV28 combines with J gene TRBJ2-7; the match to TRBD2 covers 7 bases. This clonotype originated in a woman under 30 who had recovered from COVID-19. In nucleotides, the CDR3 is TGTGCCAGCAGTTTAGGGGGAGGGAGCTCCTACGAGCAGTACTTC. Its protein product is CASSLGGGSSYEQYF.